These 27 T cell receptor beta chains share one sample of origin, sequenced in a study of blood T cell repertoires in COVID-19. Profiling relied on immunoSEQ multiplex PCR, and the TCRdb table lists in-frame clones only, not all of them. The sample contains 250,000 or so clones, 80% to 90% of which appear only once. The sequenced material came from PBMCs or T cells enriched from blood (not recorded which). These receptors were collected from a woman between 45 and 65 years old who had been exposed to COVID-19.

In this sample, this clone turned up a few times. The chain joins TRBV27 to TRBJ1-1; the D is unclear. Trimming left V 5 bases short and J 7 bases short, with 14 bases between. The CDR3 runs to 13 residues. In germline, CDR1 is MNHEY, CDR2 SMNVEV (reference sequence). CDR3 loop: CASSLLPAGEAFF. In DNA form, the CDR3 reads TGTGCCAGCAGTCTCCTCCCGGCGGGTGAAGCTTTCTTT.

The chain employs TRBV7-2 and TRBJ1-1, with D perhaps matching TRBD1 (5 bases). Germline V gene data show CDR1 as SGHTA and CDR2 as FQGNSA. V was pared by 4 bases and J by 9 bases, with 9 bases between. The CDR3 is 11 residues long. The DNA for the CDR3 is TGTGCCAGCAGCTCCTGGGGCAAAGCTTTCTTT. Its protein is CASSSWGKAFF.

The genes are TRBV9 and TRBJ2-2, with D unclear. Trimming stripped 4 bases from V and 7 bases from J, with 11 bases between. The CDR3 length is 13 residues. Germline-derived CDR1 and CDR2 are SGDLS and YYNGEE. CDR3 sequence: CASSPSPFGELFF. The DNA for the CDR3 is TGTGCCAGCAGCCCCTCTCCCTTCGGGGAGCTGTTTTTT.

The chain links TRBV5-1 to TRBJ2-7, with D perhaps matching TRBD1 (5 bases). CDR3 length: 14 residues. V lost 8 bases and J lost 0, with 15 bases in between. Germline V gives CDR1 SGHRS, CDR2 YFSETQ. The CDR3 here is CASRGTLSSYEQYF. The CDR3, as DNA: TGCGCCAGTAGGGGCACCTTAAGCTCCTACGAGCAGTACTTC.

The V and J genes are TRBV28 and TRBJ2-3; TRBD2 agrees at 7 bases. The CDR3 is 16 amino acids. V shed 6 bases, J shed 4 bases, and the junction held 13 bases outside the gene matches. Germline V CDR1 and CDR2: MDHEN, SYDVKM. In DNA, the CDR3 is TGTGCCAGCAGCCTCCTATGGGGGGGTGGGGCAGATACGCAGTATTTT. Its protein is CASSLLWGGGADTQYF.

This chain connects TRBV12-3 or TRBV12-4 to TRBJ2-3, with D uncertain. The length of the CDR3 is 12 residues. Trimming removed 11 bases from V and 7 bases from J, with 16 bases in between. The CDR3 bases are TGTGCCGGAGCTGCCTTGGCGAATACGCAGTATTTT. This encodes CAGAALANTQYF.

The chain recombines TRBV4-2 with TRBJ2-1; 7 positions agree with TRBD2. Germline CDR1 is LGHNA and CDR2 is YNFKEQ. V shed 0 bases and J 6 bases; nucleotides not matched to a gene: 8. The CDR3 covers 16 residues. CDR3 coding DNA: TGTGCCAGCAGCCAAGAATGGGCGGGGGAAGGCAATGAGCAGTTCTTC. Amino acids: CASSQEWAGEGNEQFF.

This sequence joins TRBV30 and TRBJ1-2; tentatively, D is TRBD1 (6 bases). Germline loops: CDR1 GTSNPN, CDR2 SVGIG (reference sequence). Trimming pared 2 bases from V and 1 base from J, leaving 8 bases between. CDR3 size: 13 residues. The CDR3 bases are TGTGCCTGGAGTCCGGACAGTAACTATGGCTACACCTTC. Translation gives CAWSPDSNYGYTF. Drawing the rest from reference TRBV30 and TRBJ1-2, the complete variable domain is SQTIHQWPATLVQPVGSPLSLECTVEGTSNPNLYWYRQAAGRGLQLLFYSVGIGQISSEVPQNLSASRPQDRQFILSSKKLLLSDSGFYLCAWSPDSNYGYTFGSGTRLTVV.

This chain joins TRBV5-1 and TRBJ2-3; 8 bases match TRBD1. Germline V CDR1 and CDR2: SGHRS, YFSETQ. The J segment lost 5 bases and the V segment lost 5 bases, leaving 16 bases of the junction unmatched. This CDR3 has 17 amino acids. Written as DNA, the CDR3 is TGCGCCAGCAGTCCCGGAACAACAGGGGGGAAACAAGATACGCAGTATTTT. The encoded protein is CASSPGTTGGKQDTQYF.

This clone was detected a few times. The CDR3 sequence: CASSLLRDRGSPLHF. CDR3 bases: TGTGCCAGCAGCTTACTACGGGACAGGGGCTCACCCCTCCACTTT. The chain is built from TRBV7-9 and TRBJ1-6, with 10 bases that match TRBD1. Germline CDR1 is SEHNR and CDR2 is FQNEAQ (reference sequence). Trimming removed 2 bases from V and 10 bases from J; junction bases left unmatched: 5. This CDR3 has 15 residues.

The chain joins TRBV5-1 to TRBJ2-3, with TRBD2 matching 8 bases. The V gene's germline CDR1 is SGHRS and CDR2 YFSETQ. This CDR3 region has 17 residues. Unmatched junction bases numbered 11, after V lost 3 bases and J lost 2 bases. As DNA, the CDR3 is TGCGCCAGCAGCTCAATATCTAGCGGGTCTTTCACAGATACGCAGTATTTT. Residues: CASSSISSGSFTDTQYF.

This clone appeared a single time. This chain joins TRBV11-2 and TRBJ2-3; 9 bases align to TRBD2. With V trimmed by 4 bases and J by 3 bases, 2 bases remained unmatched. This CDR3 is 14 amino acids long. Germline V CDR1 and CDR2: SGHAT, FQNNGV. As DNA, the CDR3 is TGTGCCAGCAGCTCAGCGGGGGGAACAGATACGCAGTATTTT. Protein: CASSSAGGTDTQYF.

The rearrangement joins TRBV15 to TRBJ1-2; D is possibly TRBD1 (5 bases). Germline loops: CDR1 LNHNV, CDR2 YYDKDF (reference sequence). V lost 3 bases and J lost 2, with 13 bases in between. This CDR3 spans 15 amino acids. CDR3 nucleotide sequence: TGTGCCACCAGCAGTCAAATCCAGGGAAACTATGGCTACACCTTC. It yields the protein CATSSQIQGNYGYTF. The entire variable domain, with the rest obtained from reference TRBV15 and TRBJ1-2, is as follows: DAMVIQNPRYQVTQFGKPVTLSCSQTLNHNVMYWYQQKSSQAPKLLFHYYDKDFNNEADTPDNFQSRRPNTSFCFLDIRSPGLGDTAMYLCATSSQIQGNYGYTFGSGTRLTVV.

The chain is built from TRBV2 and TRBJ1-2; 11 bases align to TRBD1. The CDR3 has 16 residues. Germline loops: CDR1 SNHLY, CDR2 FYNNEI. V shed 4 bases and J 0 bases; nucleotides not matched to a gene: 4. The CDR3 bases are TGTGCCAGCAGTGCTCGGACAGGGGGCCCTAACTATGGCTACACCTTC. Its protein is CASSARTGGPNYGYTF.

The rearrangement uses TRBV5-1 and TRBJ1-1; 7 nucleotides align to TRBD1. Germline CDR1 is SGHRS and CDR2 is YFSETQ. The CDR3 covers 15 residues. The junction had 5 bases not matched to a gene; V was cut back by 2 bases and J by 1 base. The CDR3 DNA reads as TGCGCCAGCAGCTTAGAGGGGGCGGCGAACACTGAAGCTTTCTTT. Protein product: CASSLEGAANTEAFF.

V is TRBV15 and J is TRBJ2-1; 8 bases agree with TRBD1. The junction had 7 bases not matched to a gene; V was cut back by 3 bases and J by 3 bases. The CDR3 sequence is 16 residues long. Germline CDR1 reads LNHNV; CDR2 reads YYDKDF (reference sequence). The CDR3 DNA reads TGTGCCACCAGCAGGGACAGGGATTTGGGCTACAATGAGCAGTTCTTC. This sequence encodes CATSRDRDLGYNEQFF. Based on the CDR3 plus reference TRBV15 and TRBJ2-1, the full variable domain is DAMVIQNPRYQVTQFGKPVTLSCSQTLNHNVMYWYQQKSSQAPKLLFHYYDKDFNNEADTPDNFQSRRPNTSFCFLDIRSPGLGDTAMYLCATSRDRDLGYNEQFFGPGTRLTVL.

This sequence joins TRBV7-2 and TRBJ2-5, with 8 nucleotides matching TRBD1. Per germline, CDR1 SGHTA and CDR2 FQGNSA. This CDR3 is 16 amino acids long. The J segment lost 2 bases and the V segment lost 2 bases, leaving 7 bases of the junction unmatched. The CDR3 spells CASSLSSRQGQETQYF. DNA for the CDR3: TGTGCCAGCAGCTTAAGTAGTCGACAGGGGCAAGAGACCCAGTACTTC. The full variable domain, its missing parts supplied by reference TRBV7-2 and TRBJ2-5, is GAGVSQSPSNKVTEKGKDVELRCDPISGHTALYWYRQSLGQGLEFLIYFQGNSAPDKSGLPSDRFSAERTGGSVSTLTIQRTQQEDSAVYLCASSLSSRQGQETQYFGPGTRLLVL.

CDR3 sequence (DNA): TGCGCCAGCAGCTTAGGGACAGGTCTTCAAGAGACCCAGTACTTC. Translating gives CASSLGTGLQETQYF. This rearrangement joins TRBV5-1 to TRBJ2-5; 8 bases are shared with TRBD1. CDR3 size: 15 residues. V gave up 2 bases and J gave up 2 bases; unmatched junction bases: 5. Germline V gene lookup returns CDR1 SGHRS and CDR2 YFSETQ.

J is TRBJ2-1 and V is TRBV5-1; 11 nucleotides line up with TRBD2. The ends lost 1 base at V and 0 bases at J; junction bases unmatched: 6. The CDR3 is made up of 18 amino acids. From germline, CDR1 is SGHRS and CDR2 YFSETQ. The CDR3 sequence is CASSLTLSGGVSYNEQFF. The CDR3 region has the DNA TGCGCCAGCAGCTTGACTCTTAGCGGGGGGGTCTCCTACAATGAGCAGTTCTTC.

The chain recombines TRBV7-9 with TRBJ1-2; D is undetermined. Germline assignment: CDR1 SEHNR and CDR2 FQNEAQ (reference sequence). The CDR3 sequence is 15 residues long. With 5 bases removed from V and 1 base from J, the gap between germline ends came to 14 bases. In DNA, the CDR3 is TGTGCCAGCAGCCCGGACGGACTACTTAACTATGGCTACACCTTC. The encoded protein is CASSPDGLLNYGYTF.

In this sample, this clone turned up once. The chain uses TRBV12-3 or TRBV12-4 and TRBJ2-7; no clear D gene. The V gene lost 5 bases and the J gene lost 0 bases, with 8 bases spanning the gap. The CDR3 runs 13 residues. In DNA, the CDR3 is TGTGCCAGCAGTCCCCTGAGCTCCTACGAGCAGTACTTC. It translates to CASSPLSSYEQYF.

This chain connects TRBV9 to TRBJ2-1; 9 positions match TRBD2. This CDR3 comprises 16 residues. J gave up 7 bases and V 0 bases, and 8 bases lay outside the gene matches. Germline V gene sequence: CDR1 SGDLS, CDR2 YYNGEE. The CDR3 coding sequence is TGTGCCAGCAGCGTAGAGACTAGCGGTTTACAGAATGAGCAGTTCTTC. As protein: CASSVETSGLQNEQFF.

The genes are TRBV3-1 (or the pseudogene TRBV3-2) and TRBJ2-1, with 10 nucleotides matching TRBD2. Germline values: CDR1 LGHDT, CDR2 YNNKEL (reference sequence). J gave up 9 bases and V 0 bases, and 8 bases lay outside the gene matches. The CDR3 covers 16 residues. The CDR3 loop reads CASSQDQLAGPPEQFF. The CDR3 DNA follows: TGTGCCAGCAGCCAAGATCAACTAGCGGGGCCTCCTGAGCAGTTCTTC.

This rearrangement joins TRBV5-1 to TRBJ2-3; a weak D match, TRBD1 (6 bases). V was clipped by 4 bases and J by 3 bases, with 21 bases between them. In germline, CDR1 is SGHRS, CDR2 YFSETQ. There are 17 residues in the CDR3. CDR3 residues: CASSPVGTKTLTDTQYF. For the CDR3, the DNA is TGCGCCAGCAGCCCAGTGGGGACAAAGACTCTGACAGATACGCAGTATTTT.

The chain recombines TRBV10-2 with TRBJ1-5; TRBD1 might be the D (5 bases). The CDR3 extends over 13 amino acids. CDR1 WSHSY and CDR2 SAAADI come from the germline V gene. The V and J ends lost 7 bases and 3 bases respectively, with 10 bases between them. The CDR3, as DNA: TGCGCCAGCAACGGGGGTTACAATCAGCCCCAGCATTTT. It codes for CASNGGYNQPQHF.

The CDR3 sequence is CASSGLSGETQYF. The DNA of the CDR3 is TGTGCCAGCAGTGGACTCTCCGGCGAGACCCAGTACTTC. The chain employs TRBV12-3 or TRBV12-4 and TRBJ2-5; tentatively, D is TRBD2 (5 bases). This CDR3 contains 13 residues. Trimming shortened V by 5 bases and J by 5 bases, and 12 bases separated the two germline ends.

The chain links TRBV28 to TRBJ2-1, with D possibly being TRBD2 (6 bases). CDR1 and CDR2 from the germline V gene are MDHEN and SYDVKM. Between the trimmed V and J ends, which lost 6 bases and 0 bases, there was a span of 12 bases. This CDR3 is built from 15 residues. DNA of the CDR3: TGTGCCAGCAGAAAACTAGCAGACTCCTACAATGAGCAGTTCTTC. It is translated as CASRKLADSYNEQFF.